This T cell receptor beta chain came from a study of T-cell memory formation after mild COVID-19. Study-wide background: The TCR clusters were mostly specific to one donor.

The table lists this clonotype with a few counts. Each CDR3 protein gets one entry after TCRdb re-called the 5' RACE reads with MiXCR. This table holds under 650,000 distinct CDR3 sequences, 18% found once. The length of the CDR3 is 13 residues. The V and J ends lost 4 bases and 9 bases, in that order; junction bases with no gene match: 7. Germline CDR1 is KGHDR and CDR2 is SFDVKD. The clonotype comes from an adult woman who had mild COVID-19 (a few samples of this study predate the infection). Cell type and time point are not known. The sequenced material came from PBMCs or a T cell subset sorted from them (not recorded which). The chain recombines TRBV24-1 with TRBJ1-1, with TRBD1 identical over 7 bases. CDR3 in amino acids: CATSETTGVQAFF. The CDR3 DNA sequence: TGTGCCACCAGTGAGACAACAGGGGTGCAAGCTTTCTTT.